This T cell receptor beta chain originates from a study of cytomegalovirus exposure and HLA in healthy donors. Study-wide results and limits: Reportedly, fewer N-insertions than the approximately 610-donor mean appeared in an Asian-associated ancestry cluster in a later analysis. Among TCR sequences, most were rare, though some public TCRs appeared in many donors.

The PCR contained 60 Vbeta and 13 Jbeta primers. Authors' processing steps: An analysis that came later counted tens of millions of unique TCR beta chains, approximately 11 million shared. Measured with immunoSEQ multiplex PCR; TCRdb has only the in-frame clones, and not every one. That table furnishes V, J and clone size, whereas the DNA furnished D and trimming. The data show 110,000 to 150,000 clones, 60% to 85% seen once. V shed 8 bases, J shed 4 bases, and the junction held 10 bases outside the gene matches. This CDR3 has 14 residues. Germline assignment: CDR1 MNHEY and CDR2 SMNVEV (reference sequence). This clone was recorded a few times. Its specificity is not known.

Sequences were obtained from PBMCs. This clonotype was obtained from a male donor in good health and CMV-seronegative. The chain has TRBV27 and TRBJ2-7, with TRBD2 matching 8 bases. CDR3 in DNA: TGTGCCAGCGCCATCGGGGGGGTCGCGTACGAGCAGTACTTC. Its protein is CASAIGGVAYEQYF.